Below are 26 T cell receptor beta chains sequenced from a single sample in a study of a mutant IDH1 vaccine in newly diagnosed glioma. For these TCRs, the target antigens are not known. The time point is: week 47, end of study. Each vaccine dose was 300 ug of mutant IDH1 20-mer peptide, with topical imiquimod. Repertoires were generated with immunoSEQ multiplex PCR, while TCRdb's copy carries only in-frame clones and drops some. The table includes roughly 50,000 clones, 60% to 85% detected once. The material sequenced was PBMCs, taken from a glioma patient whose treatment included an IDH1 peptide vaccine. The origin of the receptors is a middle-aged woman with glioma. Some clones in this sample may be carry-over from other donors' samples.

V gene TRBV5-8 combines with J gene TRBJ2-5, with 10 nucleotides matching TRBD1. The CDR3 covers 17 residues. Trimming at V came to 0 bases and at J to 0 bases, leaving 5 bases not matched to a gene. Germline CDR1 SGHTS, CDR2 YDEGEE. In DNA, the CDR3 is TGTGCCAGCAGCTTGGGGGACAGGGGCGAATACCAAGAGACCCAGTACTTC. It yields the protein CASSLGDRGEYQETQYF. The full variable domain, rest sourced from reference TRBV5-8 and TRBJ2-5, is EAGVTQSPTHLIKTRGQQATLRCSPISGHTSVYWYQQALGLGLQFLLWYDEGEERNRGNFPPRFSGRQFPNYSSELNVNALELEDSALYLCASSLGDRGEYQETQYFGPGTRLLVL.

This sequence joins TRBV5-1 and TRBJ1-2; 7 bases align to TRBD1. Germline V gene data show CDR1 as SGHRS and CDR2 as YFSETQ. With V trimmed by 2 bases and J by 7 bases, 8 bases remained unmatched. The CDR3 extends over 14 amino acids. The CDR3 nucleotides are TGCGCCAGCAGCTTCCTCGACAGGGAGGGTGGCTACACCTTC. Amino acids: CASSFLDREGGYTF.

The genes are TRBV5-1 and TRBJ2-2; D remains unclear. The CDR3 is 18 amino acids. V dropped 4 bases and J dropped 0 bases, with 19 bases sitting between them. Germline V gene data show CDR1 as SGHRS and CDR2 as YFSETQ. The CDR3 DNA is TGCGCCAGCAGCCCCGAGGCAGGCCTAACACCGAACACCGGGGAGCTGTTTTTT. This sequence encodes CASSPEAGLTPNTGELFF.

The CDR3 DNA reads as TGTGCCAGCAGCCTCTACGGGGGTCTGGGACAGTACTTC. Translating it yields CASSLYGGLGQYF. The V and J genes are TRBV14 and TRBJ2-7; a possible D gene is TRBD2 (6 bases). V was shortened by 4 bases and J by 10 bases, with 17 bases between the two germline ends. Germline assignment: CDR1 SGHDN and CDR2 FVKESK. The CDR3 totals 13 residues.

The rearrangement links TRBV9 to TRBJ1-2, with D unresolved. Trimming removed 0 bases from V and 0 bases from J, with 3 bases in between. This CDR3 has 13 amino acids. Germline CDR1 SGDLS, CDR2 YYNGEE. This CDR3 is CASSVGTNYGYTF. CDR3 DNA: TGTGCCAGCAGCGTAGGTACTAACTATGGCTACACCTTC.

This chain connects TRBV2 to TRBJ1-2; perhaps TRBD1 as D (6 bases). Between the trimmed V and J ends, which lost 1 base and 5 bases, there was a span of 17 bases. The CDR3 is 16 residues long. CDR1 is SNHLY, CDR2 FYNNEI, per germline. CDR3 sequence reads: CASSEVGWGAEYGYTF. The CDR3 nucleotides are TGTGCCAGCAGTGAAGTTGGCTGGGGGGCGGAGTATGGCTACACCTTC.

Notes on this clone: Other nucleotide sequences in the sample specify the same CDR3. The chain carries TRBV7-9 and TRBJ1-3; D not certain. The CDR3 is made up of 12 amino acids. Trimming took off 2 bases at V and 4 bases at J, with 3 bases between the two ends. Germline CDR1 is SEHNR and CDR2 is FQNEAQ (reference sequence). The CDR3 loop is CASSLSGNTIYF. Written as DNA, the CDR3 is TGTGCCAGCAGCTTATCGGGAAACACCATATATTTT.

The chain has TRBV18 and TRBJ1-5, with 8 bases identical to TRBD1. Losses at the gene ends were 4 bases for V and 7 bases for J; bases not matched to a gene: 6. The CDR3 is 14 amino acids. Germline assignment: CDR1 KGHSH and CDR2 LQKENI. The CDR3 loop reads CASSLQGERQPQHF. In DNA form, the CDR3 reads TGTGCCAGCTCACTACAGGGGGAGAGGCAGCCCCAGCATTTT.

This clone has more than one count but fewer than ten. The chain uses TRBV2 and TRBJ1-4; TRBD1 might be the D (5 bases). Germline lookup yields CDR1 SNHLY and CDR2 FYNNEI. The CDR3 has 12 residues. Between the trimmed V and J ends, which lost 10 bases and 10 bases, there was a span of 16 bases. The CDR3 DNA follows: TGTGCCACTGGGGCGACGGGGGGAAAACTGTTTTTT. Its protein is CATGATGGKLFF.

The V and J genes are TRBV14 and TRBJ1-1; TRBD1 is a possible D gene (5 bases). Germline V lookup: CDR1 SGHDN, CDR2 FVKESK. The CDR3 extends over 16 amino acids. Trimming pared 0 bases from V and 0 bases from J, leaving 11 bases between. The CDR3 loop reads CASSQDLGVVNTEAFF. In DNA, the CDR3 is TGTGCCAGCAGCCAAGATCTGGGGGTGGTGAACACTGAAGCTTTCTTT.

The J gene is TRBJ1-1, the V gene TRBV27; D gene ambiguous. V shed 7 bases and J shed 1 base, with 4 bases lying between them. The CDR3 covers 11 residues. Germline V gene sequence: CDR1 MNHEY, CDR2 SMNVEV (reference sequence). For the CDR3, the DNA is TGTGCCAGCATAAGGAACACTGAAGCTTTCTTT. This gives the protein CASIRNTEAFF.

This chain connects TRBV18 to TRBJ1-1, with D possibly being TRBD1 (6 bases). This CDR3 contains 15 residues. Germline V gene data show CDR1 as KGHSH and CDR2 as LQKENI. V was cut by 4 bases and J by 4 bases, with 16 bases left in between. CDR3 nucleotides: TGTGCCAGCTCACGCCAACAGGGAGCGAGCACTGAAGCTTTCTTT. It is translated as CASSRQQGASTEAFF.

This clone was seen only once. The rearrangement links TRBV20-1 to TRBJ1-2; no clear D gene. Trimming stripped 8 bases from V and 8 bases from J, with 6 bases between. From germline, CDR1 is DFQATT and CDR2 SNEGSKA (reference sequence). CDR3 length: 8 residues. CDR3 nucleotide sequence: TGCAGTTATTGGGGCTACACCTTC. The encoded protein is CSYWGYTF.

J is TRBJ2-3 and V is TRBV19, with TRBD1 identical over 8 bases. The CDR3 contains 13 residues. Germline CDR1 and CDR2: LNHDA and SQIVND (reference sequence). V shed 3 bases and J 4 bases; nucleotides not matched to a gene: 0. CDR3 bases: TGTGCCAGTAGTATGGGACAGGCAGATACGCAGTATTTT. It specifies CASSMGQADTQYF.

Concerning this clone itself: The identical CDR3 is also encoded by other nucleotide sequences in the sample. V usage is TRBV27 and J usage is TRBJ2-5, with D perhaps matching TRBD1 (6 bases). This CDR3 is built from 13 residues. Trimming left V 2 bases short and J 4 bases short, with 8 bases between. Germline V gene data show CDR1 as MNHEY and CDR2 as SMNVEV (reference sequence). The chain's CDR3 is CASSLLGGETQYF. The CDR3 region has the DNA TGTGCCAGCAGTTTACTAGGGGGAGAGACCCAGTACTTC.

The rearrangement uses TRBV7-6 and TRBJ2-3; the match to TRBD2 covers 9 bases. J lost 2 bases, V lost 5 bases, and 5 bases had no gene match. CDR3 length: 15 amino acids. From germline, CDR1 is SGHVS and CDR2 FNYEAQ. Written as DNA, the CDR3 is TGTGCCAGCAGCGCCCTAGCGGGGTTCACAGATACGCAGTATTTT. Encoded protein: CASSALAGFTDTQYF.

This clone was observed a few times. This chain links TRBV2 with TRBJ1-5; a possible D gene is TRBD1 (5 bases). The CDR3 runs 14 residues. V shed 7 bases and J shed 10 bases, with 20 bases lying between them. Germline V gene sequence: CDR1 SNHLY, CDR2 FYNNEI. The CDR3 protein is CASTRAGWGIPQHF. Here the CDR3 DNA reads TGTGCCAGCACCAGGGCTGGGTGGGGTATACCCCAGCATTTT. Together with reference TRBV2 and TRBJ1-5, the CDR3 gives the full variable domain: EPEVTQTPSHQVTQMGQEVILRCVPISNHLYFYWYRQILGQKVEFLVSFYNNEISEKSEIFDDQFSVERPDGSNFTLKIRSTKLEDSAMYFCASTRAGWGIPQHFGDGTRLSIL.

The gene calls are TRBV19 and TRBJ1-6; TRBD1 might be the D (6 bases). This CDR3 has 13 amino acids. Germline V gene sequence: CDR1 LNHDA, CDR2 SQIVND (reference sequence). The V gene lost 1 base and the J gene lost 16 bases, with 14 bases spanning the gap. The CDR3 sequence: CASSIGTVPLLHF. The CDR3 region has the DNA TGTGCCAGTAGTATAGGGACAGTCCCCCTGCTCCACTTT.

The V call is TRBV30, the J call TRBJ1-5; D gene ambiguous. CDR3 size: 13 residues. The germline CDR1 and CDR2 sequences are GTSNPN and SVGIG (reference sequence). V was cut by 0 bases and J by 7 bases, with 10 bases left in between. CDR3 protein: CAWSVDGYQPQHF. In nucleotides, the CDR3 is TGTGCCTGGAGTGTAGACGGGTACCAGCCCCAGCATTTT.

The chain is built from TRBV29-1 and TRBJ1-1; D unresolved. V was clipped by 4 bases and J by 1 base, with 10 bases between them. This CDR3 has 13 amino acids. The germline CDR1 and CDR2 sequences are SQVTM and ANQGSEA. The CDR3 DNA follows: TGCAGCGTTGCGGAAGGAGCGAACACTGAAGCTTTCTTT. Residues: CSVAEGANTEAFF.

The chain has TRBV18 and TRBJ2-5; D gene unclear. This CDR3 has 14 amino acids. The V and J ends lost 4 bases and 4 bases respectively, with 13 bases between them. The germline V gene encodes CDR1 KGHSH and CDR2 LQKENI. CDR3 residues: CASSQASSPETQYF. DNA of the CDR3: TGTGCCAGCTCACAGGCTAGTTCCCCAGAGACCCAGTACTTC. Supplemented by reference TRBV18 and TRBJ2-5, the full variable domain reads NAGVMQNPRHLVRRRGQEARLRCSPMKGHSHVYWYRQLPEEGLKFMVYLQKENIIDESGMPKERFSAEFPKEGPSILRIQQVVRGDSAAYFCASSQASSPETQYFGPGTRLLVL.

The CDR3: CASSYSEGTGELFF. The CDR3 DNA reads TGTGCCAGCAGTTACTCGGAAGGCACCGGGGAGCTGTTTTTT. The V and J genes are TRBV6-5 and TRBJ2-2; no clear D. The V gene lost 0 bases and the J gene lost 4 bases, with 6 bases spanning the gap. The CDR3 loop spans 14 amino acids. The germline V gene has CDR1 MNHEY and CDR2 SVGAGI.

The chain is built from TRBV6-1 and TRBJ2-7; TRBD1 matches at 8 bases. The CDR3 is made up of 16 amino acids. Trimming cost V 2 bases and J 3 bases; bases outside gene matches: 9. Germline CDR1 and CDR2: MNHNS and SASEGT. The CDR3 sequence is CASSEFPRDRFYEQYF. Here the CDR3 DNA reads TGTGCCAGCAGTGAATTCCCACGGGACAGGTTCTACGAGCAGTACTTC.

This chain links TRBV5-1 with TRBJ1-2; TRBD1 is a possible D gene (6 bases). CDR3 length: 14 residues. Germline CDR1 SGHRS, CDR2 YFSETQ. Trimming cost V 0 bases and J 4 bases, with 10 bases left between them. CDR3 region: CASSLGQGPYGYTF. For the CDR3, the DNA is TGCGCCAGCAGCTTGGGGCAGGGGCCCTATGGCTACACCTTC.

The chain's CDR3 is CAWSPLGTYNEQFF. The CDR3 DNA sequence: TGTGCCTGGAGTCCACTCGGGACCTACAATGAGCAGTTCTTC. The chain joins TRBV30 to TRBJ2-1; tentatively, D is TRBD2 (5 bases). The germline gives CDR1 GTSNPN, CDR2 SVGIG (reference sequence). The length of the CDR3 is 14 residues. Trimming shortened V by 2 bases and J by 2 bases, and 10 bases separated the two germline ends. Full variable domain (outside the CDR3, taken from reference TRBV30 and TRBJ2-1): SQTIHQWPATLVQPVGSPLSLECTVEGTSNPNLYWYRQAAGRGLQLLFYSVGIGQISSEVPQNLSASRPQDRQFILSSKKLLLSDSGFYLCAWSPLGTYNEQFFGPGTRLTVL.

V usage is TRBV7-9 and J usage is TRBJ2-5, with TRBD2 identical over 13 bases. With 5 bases clipped from V and 1 base from J, the junction kept 7 bases outside the gene matches. Germline assignment: CDR1 SEHNR and CDR2 FQNEAQ (reference sequence). The length of the CDR3 is 17 residues. CDR3 nucleotide sequence: TGTGCCAGCAGCCGGACTAGCGGGGGACTAGGCCAAGAGACCCAGTACTTC. Encoded protein: CASSRTSGGLGQETQYF.